One and the same sample provided the 21 T cell receptor beta chains below, sequenced in a study of naive and memory T cell subsets (dated 2017 in TCRdb). The library was made by 5' RACE. Instrument used: Illumina MiSeq. The ligated cDNA was amplified in four rounds of PCR with nested alpha and beta constant region primers together with the SP2 primer. TCRdb reprocessing: public reads trimmed at Q25 with fastp, clones called with MiXCR, in-frame beta chains kept. Each entry merges the rows of one CDR3 protein and shows their most common DNA and genes. The sample profile shows tens of thousands of distinct CDR3 sequences; approximately 8% of them were found once. Jointly, the top ten make up about 19% of the sample. The study reported a robust and sensitive protocol to amplify, sequence and analyze TCRs, based on 3' ligation of a UMI-containing oligonucleotide to TCR cDNA. The receptors were sampled from a female donor in good health.

This clonotype was seen ten or more times. The chain couples TRBV11-2 to TRBJ1-2; D is unresolved. The CDR3 length is 14 residues. V lost 7 bases to trimming and J lost 0 bases, with 12 bases between them. Germline V lookup: CDR1 SGHAT, CDR2 FQNNGV. In DNA, the CDR3 is TGTGCCAGCATGGGGATTGGTGCTAACTATGGCTACACCTTC. It codes for CASMGIGANYGYTF.

This clonotype has just a few counts. The chain links TRBV7-6 to TRBJ1-6; D remains unclear. CDR3 length: 16 residues. V was trimmed by 5 bases and J by 8 bases, leaving 19 bases between them. Per germline, CDR1 SGHVS and CDR2 FNYEAQ. Written as DNA, the CDR3 is TGTGCCAGCAGCCCTAATAAGCTTTCAGTGGATTCACCCCTCCACTTT. It translates to CASSPNKLSVDSPLHF. Variable domain in full (rest from reference TRBV7-6 and TRBJ1-6): GAGVSQSPRYKVTKRGQDVALRCDPISGHVSLYWYRQALGQGPEFLTYFNYEAQQDKSGLPNDRFSAERPEGSISTLTIQRTEQRDSAMYRCASSPNKLSVDSPLHFGNGTRLTVT.

Concerning this clonotype itself: Just one base apart from a much larger clone, this may be a read error. This chain links TRBV28 with TRBJ1-4; 7 bases match TRBD1. This CDR3 region has 15 residues. CDR1 is MDHEN, CDR2 SYDVKM, per germline. DNA of the CDR3: TGTGCCAGCAGTTCTCCAGGGACAGTGGGGGAAAAACCGTTTTTT. Protein product: CASSSPGTVGEKPFF.

This chain joins TRBV7-9 and TRBJ2-1, with D unclear. This CDR3 spans 13 amino acids. The V gene's germline CDR1 is SEHNR and CDR2 FQNEAQ (reference sequence). Trimming took off 3 bases at V and 5 bases at J, with 8 bases between the two ends. For the CDR3, the DNA is TGTGCCAGCAGCTTGGTCACGAACAATGAGCAGTTCTTC. It codes for CASSLVTNNEQFF.

This chain uses TRBV9 with TRBJ1-6; D remains unclear. In germline, CDR1 is SGDLS, CDR2 YYNGEE. V lost 2 bases to trimming and J lost 7 bases, with 10 bases between them. The CDR3 sequence is 14 residues long. The CDR3: CASSVELVNSPLHF. The CDR3, as DNA: TGTGCCAGCAGCGTCGAACTGGTAAATTCACCCCTCCACTTT.

This sequence joins TRBV7-9 and TRBJ1-1; D may be TRBD1 (6 bases). The CDR3 has 15 residues. With 4 bases removed from V and 3 bases from J, the gap between germline ends came to 15 bases. CDR1 is SEHNR and CDR2 is FQNEAQ in the germline V gene (reference sequence). The CDR3 reads CASSYQQGMDTEAFF. For the CDR3, the DNA is TGTGCCAGCAGCTATCAACAGGGTATGGACACTGAAGCTTTCTTT.

This clonotype was observed at least ten times. The chain couples TRBV28 to TRBJ1-1, with a weak D call TRBD1 (6 bases). This CDR3 has 18 amino acids. Germline V lookup: CDR1 MDHEN, CDR2 SYDVKM. V shed 4 bases and J shed 5 bases, with 26 bases lying between them. The chain's CDR3 is CASSSLWRPGDRGTEAFF. The CDR3 DNA sequence: TGTGCCAGCAGTTCACTATGGCGGCCCGGGGATAGGGGGACTGAAGCTTTCTTT.

There are a few counts of this clonotype. The V call is TRBV6-1, the J call TRBJ1-2, with TRBD1 identical over 8 bases. The germline V gene has CDR1 MNHNS and CDR2 SASEGT. CDR3 size: 15 residues. The V segment lost 2 bases and the J segment 7 bases; nucleotides outside the gene matches: 9. The CDR3 DNA is TGTGCCAGCAGTGAAAGGGTAGACAGGGGAAGTGGCTACACCTTC. This codes for CASSERVDRGSGYTF.

This clonotype was seen only a few times. The chain carries TRBV6-1 and TRBJ2-5; weak D call: TRBD2 (5 bases). The CDR3 is 14 residues long. Germline V gene sequence: CDR1 MNHNS, CDR2 SASEGT. Between the trimmed V and J ends, which lost 6 bases and 5 bases, there was a span of 16 bases. CDR3 in amino acids: CASRLIGVVETQYF. CDR3 coding DNA: TGTGCCAGCAGGCTGATCGGGGTCGTGGAGACCCAGTACTTC.

This chain uses TRBV6-2 or TRBV6-3 with TRBJ1-5; D gene uncertain. The CDR3 loop spans 14 amino acids. Trimming stripped 3 bases from V and 6 bases from J, with 12 bases between. Germline-derived CDR1 and CDR2 are MNHEY and SVGEGT. The CDR3 here is CASSYEGWSQPQHF. In DNA form, the CDR3 reads TGTGCCAGCAGTTATGAGGGATGGAGTCAGCCCCAGCATTTT.

The rearrangement links TRBV25-1 to TRBJ1-2, with 9 bases fitting TRBD1. This CDR3 comprises 16 residues. Germline V CDR1 and CDR2: MGHDK, SYGVNS. The trim removed 3 bases at V and 4 bases at J, leaving 9 bases unmatched. CDR3 sequence reads: CASSDTPGQGAYGYTF. CDR3 DNA sequence: TGTGCCAGCAGTGATACTCCGGGACAGGGAGCCTATGGCTACACCTTC.

The rearrangement joins TRBV7-2 to TRBJ2-2; perhaps TRBD1 as D (5 bases). Between the trimmed V and J ends, which lost 7 bases and 6 bases, there was a span of 15 bases. CDR3 length equals 14 residues. The germline V gene has CDR1 SGHTA and CDR2 FQGNSA. In DNA, the CDR3 is TGTGCCAGCACCCGTGAAAGGGGCCCCGGGGAGCTGTTTTTT. Protein sequence: CASTRERGPGELFF. Supplemented by reference TRBV7-2 and TRBJ2-2, the full variable domain reads GAGVSQSPSNKVTEKGKDVELRCDPISGHTALYWYRQSLGQGLEFLIYFQGNSAPDKSGLPSDRFSAERTGGSVSTLTIQRTQQEDSAVYLCASTRERGPGELFFGEGSRLTVL.

This clonotype was observed at least ten times. This chain joins TRBV19 and TRBJ2-7; 8 bases fit TRBD2. J gave up 2 bases and V 3 bases, and 6 bases lay outside the gene matches. CDR1 is LNHDA, CDR2 SQIVND, per germline (reference sequence). The length of the CDR3 is 15 residues. The chain's CDR3 is CASSIAAGAPYEQYF. For the CDR3, the DNA is TGTGCCAGTAGTATCGCAGCGGGGGCACCCTACGAGCAGTACTTC.

This clonotype occurred a few times. The genes are TRBV10-1 and TRBJ2-7; 9 nucleotides align to TRBD1. The CDR3 extends over 15 amino acids. V lost 4 bases and J lost 2; bases outside the gene matches: 6. CDR1 and CDR2 (germline): WNHNN, SYGVQD (reference sequence). CDR3: CASSAGQGPTYEQYF. The CDR3 DNA sequence: TGCGCCAGCAGTGCGGGACAGGGTCCGACCTACGAGCAGTACTTC.

This chain joins TRBV5-4 and TRBJ1-2; no clear D gene. The CDR3 spans 16 residues. V was shortened by 0 bases and J by 1 base, with 13 bases between the two germline ends. Germline lookup yields CDR1 SGHNT and CDR2 YYREEE (reference sequence). CDR3 protein: CASSLERAVSNYGYTF. DNA for the CDR3: TGTGCCAGCAGCTTGGAAAGGGCGGTCAGTAACTATGGCTACACCTTC.

This clonotype has a count of ten or more. This rearrangement joins TRBV7-9 to TRBJ2-3; D is undetermined. Trimming removed 5 bases from V and 0 bases from J, with 9 bases in between. The CDR3 is made up of 14 amino acids. The germline V gene has CDR1 SEHNR and CDR2 FQNEAQ (reference sequence). CDR3 DNA sequence: TGTGCCAGCAGCGTCCTGACAAGCACAGATACGCAGTATTTT. Translation gives CASSVLTSTDTQYF.

This chain links TRBV28 with TRBJ2-2; D uncertain. The germline V and J ends were trimmed by 10 bases and 1 base, with 13 bases remaining between them. This CDR3 region has 14 residues. CDR1 MDHEN and CDR2 SYDVKM come from the germline V gene. The DNA for the CDR3 is TGTGCCACCCAATTCGCCAGGAACACCGGGGAGCTGTTTTTT. Its translation is CATQFARNTGELFF.

V is TRBV10-3 and J is TRBJ1-1, with D tentatively TRBD1 (6 bases). V gave up 5 bases and J gave up 4 bases, with 14 bases separating them. Germline CDR1 reads ENHRY; CDR2 reads SYGVKD. CDR3 length: 14 amino acids. The DNA for the CDR3 is TGTGCCATCAGTAAACAGGGTGATAGCACTGAAGCTTTCTTT. Amino acid sequence: CAISKQGDSTEAFF.

This clonotype was detected ten times or more. The rearrangement links TRBV4-1 to TRBJ1-6; 8 bases match TRBD1. Germline trimming cut 5 bases from V and 7 bases from J; bases unmatched to any gene: 4. The length of the CDR3 is 14 residues. Germline lookup yields CDR1 MGHRA and CDR2 YSYEKL. The CDR3 is CASSSRTGNSPLHF. For the CDR3, the DNA is TGCGCCAGCAGCTCACGGACAGGGAATTCACCCCTCCACTTT.

This clonotype was counted between two and nine times. The chain is built from TRBV6-5 and TRBJ2-1; TRBD2 matches at 7 bases. Trimming removed 4 bases from V and 6 bases from J; junction bases left unmatched: 9. Germline V gene sequence: CDR1 MNHEY, CDR2 SVGAGI. The CDR3 is 15 residues long. The CDR3 loop is CASSSPAGRANEQFF. The CDR3 DNA follows: TGTGCCAGCAGTTCTCCCGCGGGGAGGGCCAATGAGCAGTTCTTC.

There are a few counts of this clonotype. This rearrangement joins TRBV7-3 to TRBJ2-2, with D maybe TRBD2 (6 bases). The V end was cut by 0 bases, the J end by 6 bases, with 11 bases between. Looked up from germline, CDR1 is SGHTA and CDR2 is FQGTGA. The CDR3 contains 15 residues. DNA for the CDR3: TGTGCCAGCAGCTTAACCGCGGGGATATCCGGGGAGCTGTTTTTT. As protein: CASSLTAGISGELFF.